The entry below gives a single T cell receptor (beta chain) sequence along with its context. The Seattle patients joined while their infection was active and were tracked longitudinally afterward. Original handling: Amplification with reference gene primers provided the estimates of nucleated cell counts. The repertoire was sequenced with immunoSEQ multiplex PCR; TCRdb's copy has only in-frame clones and lacks some. The D gene and trimming were derived from the DNA, and the V and J assignments and clone size from that table. This table has roughly 150,000 clones, around 89% appearing once. Germline CDR1 reads MGHRA; CDR2 reads YSYEKL. After removal of 3 bases from V and 5 bases from J, the junction contained 13 bases not matched to a gene. CDR3 length: 20 amino acids. The sample originates from a study of blood T cell repertoires in COVID-19. Overall study context: Samples taken during acute and convalescent COVID-19 were collected in the United States, Italy and Spain. PBMCs, B-cell-depleted T cells, or T cells were the source of the cDNA or gDNA that made up the material.

What was sequenced was peripheral blood. This chain uses TRBV4-1 with TRBJ2-1; 16 bases fit TRBD2. The clonotype originates from a man younger than 35 with COVID-19, enrolled during active disease. The CDR3 protein is CASSHMGLAGGPGSHNEQFF. The CDR3 region has the DNA TGCGCCAGCAGCCATATGGGACTAGCGGGAGGGCCGGGTTCCCACAATGAGCAGTTCTTC.